This T cell receptor (beta chain) was identified in a study of somatic mutations in cytotoxic T cells in rheumatoid arthritis. About the research overall: Patient blood was drawn as 30 ml EDTA; the draw came right after diagnosis and before any treatment. Study-level results: Clonality of CD8+ T cells, which was compared between rheumatoid arthritis patients and age-matched healthy controls, did not differ significantly. Rising age went with increasing CD8+ clonality in rheumatoid arthritis patients; healthy controls showed no such increase.

Trimming left V 5 bases short and J 0 bases short, with 19 bases between. This CDR3 is 18 amino acids long. CDR1 is SEHNR, CDR2 FQNEAQ, per germline (reference sequence). Sequencing was performed with immunoSEQ multiplex PCR; in TCRdb, only in-frame clones are kept and a portion is missing. The sample has about 21,000 clones, around 83% seen once. Both CD4+ and CD8+ cells were separated through positive magnetic bead selection, and their purity was verified using flow cytometry. A note on this clone: The antigen is not known.

The clonotype comes from a man between 18 and 35 years old with rheumatoid arthritis. The sequencing input was CD8+ T cells sorted from blood. The chain carries TRBV7-9 and TRBJ1-4; TRBD1 might be the D (6 bases). The DNA of the CDR3 is TGTGCCAGCAGCCTAAGTTACAGGGCAACTACAACTAATGAAAAACTGTTTTTT. Its translation: CASSLSYRATTTNEKLFF.